One and the same sample provided the 16 T cell receptor beta chains below, sequenced in a study of T cells in localized non-small cell lung cancer. The assay was immunoSEQ multiplex PCR, and TCRdb's table has in-frame clones only and misses some. This table holds roughly 1,300 clones, roughly 26% found once. Material: lung tumor tissue, obtained before any cancer treatment. Receptors originate from a male donor at least 60 years old with stage I squamous cell lung carcinoma.

This clone is medium-sized in the sample. The chain has TRBV11-3 and TRBJ2-2, with 8 bases that match TRBD2. After removal of 5 bases from V and 6 bases from J, the junction contained 17 bases not matched to a gene. The CDR3 runs 18 residues. Germline CDR1 reads SGHNT; CDR2 reads YENEEA. CDR3 sequence (DNA): TGTGCCAGCAGCCAAAGGGCACTCGACGGGAGGGCCCCCGGGGAGCTGTTTTTT. Protein sequence: CASSQRALDGRAPGELFF. The whole variable domain, remainder taken from reference TRBV11-3 and TRBJ2-2, is EAGVVQSPRYKIIEKKQPVAFWCNPISGHNTLYWYLQNLGQGPELLIRYENEEAVDDSQLPKDRFSAERLKGVDSTLKIQPAELGDSAVYLCASSQRALDGRAPGELFFGEGSRLTVL.

This clone was seen only a few times. The rearrangement links TRBV6-8 to TRBJ2-7; TRBD1 matches 7 bases. The CDR3 runs to 15 residues. J lost 2 bases, V lost 5 bases, and 9 bases had no gene match. CDR1 and CDR2 from the germline V gene are MNHGY and SAAAGT. CDR3 bases: TGTGCCAGCAGTGATCCGTCGACAGGGACCTACGAGCAGTACTTC. This gives the protein CASSDPSTGTYEQYF.

This clone has more than one count but fewer than ten. This chain uses TRBV19 with TRBJ2-7; D gene ambiguous. The V gene lost 5 bases and the J gene lost 0 bases, with 11 bases spanning the gap. Germline V gene sequence: CDR1 LNHDA, CDR2 SQIVND (reference sequence). The CDR3 spans 14 residues. The CDR3 here is CASSLTVNSYEQYF. CDR3 bases: TGTGCCAGTAGTTTGACGGTAAACTCCTACGAGCAGTACTTC. The variable domain in full, with the rest retrieved from reference TRBV19 and TRBJ2-7, is DGGITQSPKYLFRKEGQNVTLSCEQNLNHDAMYWYRQDPGQGLRLIYYSQIVNDFQKGDIAEGYSVSREKKESFPLTVTSAQKNPTAFYLCASSLTVNSYEQYFGPGTRLTVT.

Here the CDR3 reads CASSVSGGAAGELFF. CDR3 sequence (DNA): TGCGCCAGCAGTGTCAGCGGGGGGGCGGCCGGGGAGCTGTTTTTT. This chain links TRBV10-2 with TRBJ2-2; 10 positions agree with TRBD2. Germline V gives CDR1 WSHSY, CDR2 SAAADI. The J segment lost 6 bases and the V segment lost 4 bases, leaving 5 bases of the junction unmatched. The CDR3 consists of 15 residues.

The chain combines TRBV5-1 with TRBJ1-1; no firm D call. The CDR3 spans 14 residues. The germline V gene encodes CDR1 SGHRS and CDR2 YFSETQ. The ends were cut back, 3 bases at V and 1 base at J, with 10 bases in the middle. The CDR3 DNA follows: TGCGCCAGCAGCTCTAGGACGGCGAACACTGAAGCTTTCTTT. This encodes CASSSRTANTEAFF. The complete variable domain, with remaining parts taken from reference TRBV5-1 and TRBJ1-1, reads KAGVTQTPRYLIKTRGQQVTLSCSPISGHRSVSWYQQTPGQGLQFLFEYFSETQRNKGNFPGRFSGRQFSNSRSEMNVSTLELGDSALYLCASSSRTANTEAFFGQGTRLTVV.

The chain couples TRBV6-8 to TRBJ1-1; D is uncertain. The CDR3 contains 13 residues. CDR1 and CDR2 (germline): MNHGY, SAAAGT. Trimming left V 1 base short and J 4 bases short, with 7 bases between. The CDR3 region is CASSYFGSTEAFF. The DNA for the CDR3 is TGTGCCAGCAGTTACTTTGGGTCCACTGAAGCTTTCTTT.

This clone was detected only a few times. The rearrangement uses TRBV11-3 and TRBJ2-2, with TRBD2 identical over 7 bases. The CDR3 covers 14 residues. Germline lookup yields CDR1 SGHNT and CDR2 YENEEA. V was pared by 6 bases and J by 3 bases, with 4 bases of the junction left unmatched. The CDR3 sequence is CASRRGEYTGELFF. CDR3 bases: TGTGCCAGCAGACGGGGGGAGTACACCGGGGAGCTGTTTTTT.

The chain recombines TRBV4-1 with TRBJ1-2; no definite D call. The CDR3 covers 14 residues. Germline values: CDR1 MGHRA, CDR2 YSYEKL. Trimming stripped 3 bases from V and 5 bases from J, with 13 bases between. The CDR3 reads CASSQSMGIYGYTF. Written as DNA, the CDR3 is TGCGCCAGCAGCCAGAGCATGGGCATTTATGGCTACACCTTC.

This clone appeared a single time. V and J are TRBV19 and TRBJ1-1, with D perhaps matching TRBD1 (6 bases). The germline V gene encodes CDR1 LNHDA and CDR2 SQIVND (reference sequence). V gave up 2 bases and J gave up 4 bases, with 11 bases separating them. The CDR3 totals 14 residues. This CDR3 reads CASSIRGVVTEAFF. Here the CDR3 DNA reads TGTGCCAGTAGTATAAGGGGGGTAGTCACTGAAGCTTTCTTT.

The sample holds one count of this clone. The CDR3 bases are TGCAGCGTTGATCACAGGGACGACTATGGCTACACCTTC. This encodes CSVDHRDDYGYTF. This chain connects TRBV29-1 to TRBJ1-2; a weak D match, TRBD1 (6 bases). This CDR3 spans 13 amino acids. CDR1 and CDR2 (germline): SQVTM, ANQGSEA. V was trimmed by 3 bases and J by 3 bases, leaving 11 bases between them. Variable domain in full (rest from reference TRBV29-1 and TRBJ1-2): SAVISQKPSRDICQRGTSLTIQCQVDSQVTMMFWYRQQPGQSLTLIATANQGSEATYESGFVIDKFPISRPNLTFSTLTVSNMSPEDSSIYLCSVDHRDDYGYTFGSGTRLTVV.

This clone was detected a few times. The chain combines TRBV11-3 with TRBJ1-5; no reliable D call. CDR1 is SGHNT and CDR2 is YENEEA in the germline V gene. Trimming removed 5 bases from V and 1 base from J, with 12 bases in between. The CDR3 runs 15 residues. CDR3 DNA: TGTGCCAGCAGCCCCCAGCAGTCGAGCAATCAGCCCCAGCATTTT. This sequence encodes CASSPQQSSNQPQHF.

The chain links TRBV19 to TRBJ2-2; D remains ambiguous. The CDR3 has 13 amino acids. Trimming shortened V by 3 bases and J by 4 bases, and 6 bases separated the two germline ends. Germline V lookup: CDR1 LNHDA, CDR2 SQIVND (reference sequence). For the CDR3, the DNA is TGTGCCAGTAGTATCCTGGGCACCGGGGAGCTGTTTTTT. Protein product: CASSILGTGELFF.

This clone showed up just once. The J gene is TRBJ1-6, the V gene TRBV5-1, with 10 nucleotides matching TRBD1. The CDR3 runs 14 residues. V trimming: 3 bases; J trimming: 10 bases; junction bases outside the gene matches: 4. Germline assignment: CDR1 SGHRS and CDR2 YFSETQ. The CDR3 region has the DNA TGCGCCAGCAGCTCAGGACAGGGGGGCTCACCCCTCCACTTT. Translating it yields CASSSGQGGSPLHF.

This clone has just a few counts. The chain recombines TRBV19 with TRBJ1-4, with 8 bases fitting TRBD1. V lost 3 bases, J lost 8 bases, and 5 bases stayed unmatched. In germline, CDR1 is LNHDA, CDR2 SQIVND (reference sequence). The CDR3 runs to 14 residues. As DNA, the CDR3 is TGTGCCAGTAGTATCCCCGGGACAGGAGAAAAACTGTTTTTT. This encodes CASSIPGTGEKLFF.

The rearrangement joins TRBV29-1 to TRBJ2-4; 11 bases agree with TRBD2. The V segment lost 7 bases and the J segment 8 bases; nucleotides outside the gene matches: 10. In germline, CDR1 is SQVTM, CDR2 ANQGSEA. CDR3 length: 14 residues. CDR3 loop: CSGRLAGKVDIQYF. The CDR3 DNA reads as TGCAGCGGAAGACTAGCGGGAAAGGTTGACATTCAGTACTTC.

There are a few counts of this clone. This rearrangement joins TRBV10-2 to TRBJ1-5; 8 bases map to TRBD1. V lost 6 bases, J lost 8 bases, and 12 bases stayed unmatched. This CDR3 region has 15 residues. CDR1 and CDR2 (germline): WSHSY, SAAADI. The CDR3 loop is CASRRTGSWGEPQHF. CDR3 DNA sequence: TGCGCCAGCAGACGGACAGGGTCGTGGGGGGAGCCCCAGCATTTT.